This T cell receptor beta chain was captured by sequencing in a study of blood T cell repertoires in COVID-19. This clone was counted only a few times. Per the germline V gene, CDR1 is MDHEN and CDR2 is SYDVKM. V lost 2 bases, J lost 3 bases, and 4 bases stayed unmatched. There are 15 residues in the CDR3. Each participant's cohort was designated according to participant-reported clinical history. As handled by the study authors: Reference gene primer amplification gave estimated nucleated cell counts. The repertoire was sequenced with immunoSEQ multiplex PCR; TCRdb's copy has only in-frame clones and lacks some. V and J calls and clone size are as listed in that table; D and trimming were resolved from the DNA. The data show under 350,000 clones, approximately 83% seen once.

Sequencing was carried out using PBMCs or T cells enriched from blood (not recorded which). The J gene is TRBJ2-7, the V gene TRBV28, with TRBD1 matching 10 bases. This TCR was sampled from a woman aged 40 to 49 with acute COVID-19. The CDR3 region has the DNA TGTGCCAGCAGTTTACCTCGGACAGGGGGCTACGAGCAGTACTTC. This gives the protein CASSLPRTGGYEQYF.